This note documents a single T cell receptor (beta chain) sequence. These data belong to a study of blood T cell repertoires in COVID-19. Assay used: immunoSEQ multiplex PCR; TCRdb lists only in-frame clones, some missing. The sample includes hundreds of thousands of clones, around nine tenths of them seen just once. The V segment lost 2 bases and the J segment 0 bases; nucleotides outside the gene matches: 9. From germline, CDR1 is SEHNR and CDR2 FQNEAQ (reference sequence). The CDR3 spans 17 residues. The chain is built from TRBV7-9 and TRBJ2-7; 8 positions match TRBD2. The sequence was collected from a woman aged 50 to 60 who had recovered from COVID-19. The sequencing input was PBMCs or T cells enriched from blood (not recorded which). CDR3 coding DNA: TGTGCCAGCAGCTTAATTTCACTAGCGGAGGTCTCCTACGAGCAGTACTTC. Protein: CASSLISLAEVSYEQYF.